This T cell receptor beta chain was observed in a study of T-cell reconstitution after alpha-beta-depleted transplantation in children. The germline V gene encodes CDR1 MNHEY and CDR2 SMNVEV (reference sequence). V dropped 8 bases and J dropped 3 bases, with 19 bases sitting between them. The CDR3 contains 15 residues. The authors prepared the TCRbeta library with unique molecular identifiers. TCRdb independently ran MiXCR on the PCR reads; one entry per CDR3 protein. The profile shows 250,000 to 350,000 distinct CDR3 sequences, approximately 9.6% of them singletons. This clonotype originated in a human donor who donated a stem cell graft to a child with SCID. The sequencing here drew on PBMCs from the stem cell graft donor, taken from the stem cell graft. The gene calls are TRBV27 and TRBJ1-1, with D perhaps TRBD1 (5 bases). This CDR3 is CASSAQGRGDTEAFF. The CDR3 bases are TGTGCCAGCTCCGCCCAGGGTCGCGGAGACACTGAAGCTTTCTTT.